This TCR beta chain was identified in a study of T cell repertoires in cytomegalovirus infection. CDR1 SQVTM and CDR2 ANQGSEA come from the germline V gene. Between the trimmed V and J ends, which lost 4 bases and 5 bases, there was a span of 8 bases. The CDR3 has 12 residues. This clonotype was observed many times. TCRdb itself ran the reads through MiXCR, one entry per CDR3 protein. Of about 210,000 distinct CDR3 sequences listed, around 6.4% were seen once; the top ten hold more than 5.5%. The receptor's source is a human donor in good health (CMV status not recorded). Some clones in this sample may be carry-over from other donors' samples. The chain combines TRBV29-1 with TRBJ2-2; D is perhaps TRBD1 or TRBD2 (5 bases each). Material for sequencing was PBMCs. This CDR3 reads CSVVWGTGELFF. As DNA, the CDR3 is TGCAGCGTTGTTTGGGGGACCGGGGAGCTGTTTTTT.